This T cell receptor (beta chain) was observed in a study of CXCR3-negative and CXCR3-positive naive CD8 T cells. 5' RACE that incorporated UMI labels was used to prepare the TRB cDNA libraries. From the 5' RACE reads, TCRdb lists one entry per CDR3 protein and no DNA. The sample totals 150,000 or so distinct CDR3 sequences. CD45RO-CCR7+CD27+CD95- was the phenotype of naive CD8+ T cells. The study, taken as a whole, reports: In cryopreserved cells, CXCR3 expression partially decreased, and fresh PBMCs were used in most assays. CXCR3-positive naive cells carried more hydrophobic TRB CDR3s than CXCR3-negative ones.

With regard to this clonotype: Its antigen is not identified.

Germline assignment: CDR1 SQVTM and CDR2 ANQGSEA. The length of the CDR3 is 14 residues. The V gene is TRBV29-1, the J gene TRBJ2-7; TCRdb reports TRBD1, a call that lacks DNA to check it against. The source of this sequence is a human donor in good health. Some clones in this sample may be carry-over from other donors' samples. Sequencing was carried out using naive CXCR3+ CD8+ T cells from blood. Subset meaning: CD45RO-CCR7+CD27+CD95- naive CD8+ T cells expressing CXCR3 (TNR3+). CDR3: CSVGGDRVIHEQYF.